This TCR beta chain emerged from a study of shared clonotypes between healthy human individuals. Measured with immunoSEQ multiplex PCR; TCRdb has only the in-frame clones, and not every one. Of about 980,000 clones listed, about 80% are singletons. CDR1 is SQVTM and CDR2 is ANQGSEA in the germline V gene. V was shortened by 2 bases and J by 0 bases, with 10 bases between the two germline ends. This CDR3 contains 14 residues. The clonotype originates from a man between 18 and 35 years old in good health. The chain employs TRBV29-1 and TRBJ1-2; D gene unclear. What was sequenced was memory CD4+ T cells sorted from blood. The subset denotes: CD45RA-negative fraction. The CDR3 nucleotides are TGCAGCGTTGAACGGGTTTCAGCTAACTATGGCTACACCTTC. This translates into CSVERVSANYGYTF. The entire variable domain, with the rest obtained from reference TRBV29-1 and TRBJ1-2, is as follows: SAVISQKPSRDICQRGTSLTIQCQVDSQVTMMFWYRQQPGQSLTLIATANQGSEATYESGFVIDKFPISRPNLTFSTLTVSNMSPEDSSIYLCSVERVSANYGYTFGSGTRLTVV.